The rows below give T cell receptor beta chains drawn from one sample of a study of T cells in Graves' hyperthyroidism and ophthalmopathy. Each CDR3 protein gets one entry after TCRdb re-called the multiplex PCR reads with MiXCR. The sample records hundreds of thousands of distinct CDR3 sequences, more than 12% being singletons. Sequencing was carried out using blood. The receptors come from a woman in her forties or fifties with Graves' ophthalmopathy. Each CDR3 is given with its conserved first and last residue. The order of the fields is J gene, D gene, clone size, V gene, CDR3 DNA, CDR3 protein. A D gene is named only where the DNA matches it firmly. Rows may omit the clone size; those that give it use once, few, many or a size class.

J gene: TRBJ1-1; D gene: .; clone size: many; V gene: TRBV10-3; CDR3 DNA: TGTGCCATCAGTGAGTCGATTGGACGGAAGGCTTTCTTT; CDR3 protein: CAISESIGRKAFF
J gene: TRBJ1-2; D gene: .; clone size: .; V gene: TRBV19; CDR3 DNA: TGTGCCAGTAGCAGAATGGGGAGCCTTGGCTACACCTTC; CDR3 protein: CASSRMGSLGYTF
J gene: TRBJ1-6; D gene: .; clone size: many; V gene: TRBV11-2; CDR3 DNA: TGTGCCAGCAGCTTAGGCCACGGATGGCGATCTGATTCACCCCTCCACTTT; CDR3 protein: CASSLGHGWRSDSPLHF
J gene: TRBJ2-5; D gene: TRBD2; clone size: few; V gene: TRBV27; CDR3 DNA: TGTGCCAGCAGTGGACTAGCGGGATATGGGACCCAGTACTTC; CDR3 protein: CASSGLAGYGTQYF
J gene: TRBJ2-7; D gene: TRBD2; clone size: .; V gene: TRBV19; CDR3 DNA: TGTGCCAGTAGTCGTAGCGGGAGGGCCTCGGGTGAGCAGTACTTC; CDR3 protein: CASSRSGRASGEQYF
J gene: TRBJ2-5; D gene: TRBD2; clone size: .; V gene: TRBV28; CDR3 DNA: TGTGCCAGCAGTTTAGGCGGTGGCGGGAGGGGCAAGACCCAGTACTTC; CDR3 protein: CASSLGGGGRGKTQYF
J gene: TRBJ2-7; D gene: .; clone size: many; V gene: TRBV28; CDR3 DNA: TGTGCCAGCAGTTTACTACAGGCCGGACACGAGCAGTACTTC; CDR3 protein: CASSLLQAGHEQYF
J gene: TRBJ2-5; D gene: TRBD2; clone size: many; V gene: TRBV2; CDR3 DNA: TGTGCCAGCCCCAAAGCGGGAGGGGTGGAGACCCAGTACTTC; CDR3 protein: CASPKAGGVETQYF
J gene: TRBJ2-1; D gene: .; clone size: few; V gene: TRBV2; CDR3 DNA: TGTGCCAGCATTAGCGAGAGCTCCTACAATGAGCAGTTCTTC; CDR3 protein: CASISESSYNEQFF
J gene: TRBJ1-6; D gene: .; clone size: .; V gene: TRBV19; CDR3 DNA: TGTGCCAGTAATGCAGCCGATTATAATTCACCCCTCCACTTT; CDR3 protein: CASNAADYNSPLHF
J gene: TRBJ2-1; D gene: TRBD2; clone size: .; V gene: TRBV7-9; CDR3 DNA: TGTGCTAGCGAGGGGACTAGCGGGAGCCACCACAATGAGCAGTTCTTC; CDR3 protein: CASEGTSGSHHNEQFF
J gene: TRBJ1-1; D gene: TRBD1; clone size: many; V gene: TRBV10-3; CDR3 DNA: TGTGCCATCAGTGAGTCTGGACAGGGTATGAACACTGAAGCTTTCTTT; CDR3 protein: CAISESGQGMNTEAFF
J gene: TRBJ2-3; D gene: TRBD2; clone size: .; V gene: TRBV19; CDR3 DNA: TGTGCCAGTAGTATAGGTCTCCTAGCGGGGGTCACAGATACGCAGTATTTT; CDR3 protein: CASSIGLLAGVTDTQYF
J gene: TRBJ2-6; D gene: TRBD2; clone size: .; V gene: TRBV28; CDR3 DNA: TGTGCCAGCAGTCCCCCGGGTAGCGGGAGCAGAGTTGGGGCCAACGCCCTGACTTTC; CDR3 protein: CASSPPGSGSRVGANALTF
J gene: TRBJ2-1; D gene: .; clone size: many; V gene: TRBV20-1; CDR3 DNA: TGCAGTGCTAGAGGTAGGGGCCGACATGAGCAGTTCTTC; CDR3 protein: CSARGRGRHEQFF
J gene: TRBJ2-7; D gene: TRBD1; clone size: .; V gene: TRBV20-1; CDR3 DNA: TGCAGTGCCAGACAGGGGGCGAAATACGAGCAGTACTTC; CDR3 protein: CSARQGAKYEQYF
J gene: TRBJ2-1; D gene: .; clone size: once; V gene: TRBV5-1; CDR3 DNA: TGCGCCAGCAGCTTGTCGTCAGACTACAATGAGCAGTTCTTC; CDR3 protein: CASSLSSDYNEQFF
J gene: TRBJ2-4; D gene: .; clone size: many; V gene: TRBV12-3/TRBV12-4; CDR3 DNA: TGTGCCAGCAGTCCCAAGGAGGACATTTCCTTAAACATTCAGTACTTC; CDR3 protein: CASSPKEDISLNIQYF
J gene: TRBJ1-6; D gene: .; clone size: .; V gene: TRBV27; CDR3 DNA: TGTGCCAGCAGTTTATATCCCCGGGGGGGAAATTCACCCCTCCACTTT; CDR3 protein: CASSLYPRGGNSPLHF
J gene: TRBJ2-1; D gene: .; clone size: many; V gene: TRBV7-8; CDR3 DNA: TGTGCCAGCAGCCAAGTATACCGGGACGCTCGTTACAATGAGCAGTTCTTC; CDR3 protein: CASSQVYRDARYNEQFF
J gene: TRBJ2-5; D gene: .; clone size: .; V gene: TRBV5-4; CDR3 DNA: TGTGCCAGCAGCTACAGGGGAGGCGAGACCCAGTACTTC; CDR3 protein: CASSYRGGETQYF
J gene: TRBJ1-1; D gene: .; clone size: many; V gene: TRBV18; CDR3 DNA: TGTGCCAGCTCACCTCGGCCTGACTGGACTGAAGCTTTCTTT; CDR3 protein: CASSPRPDWTEAFF
J gene: TRBJ2-7; D gene: .; clone size: many; V gene: TRBV12-3/TRBV12-4; CDR3 DNA: TGTGCCAGCGGCAGGACCTACGAGCAGTACTTC; CDR3 protein: CASGRTYEQYF
J gene: TRBJ1-2; D gene: .; clone size: many; V gene: TRBV3-1; CDR3 DNA: TGTGCCAGCAGCCAAGCAAGCTCGGATTTGGGCTACACCTTC; CDR3 protein: CASSQASSDLGYTF
J gene: TRBJ2-5; D gene: .; clone size: many; V gene: TRBV11-1; CDR3 DNA: TGTGCCAGCGGCAGGGACAGCGGGAGAATTGAGACCCAGTACTTC; CDR3 protein: CASGRDSGRIETQYF
J gene: TRBJ2-7; D gene: TRBD2; clone size: few; V gene: TRBV20-1; CDR3 DNA: TGCAGTGTGGGGGGGTGGAGCGAGCCCTACGAGCAGTACTTC; CDR3 protein: CSVGGWSEPYEQYF
J gene: TRBJ2-3; D gene: TRBD1; clone size: many; V gene: TRBV24-1; CDR3 DNA: TGTGCCACCAGCGACAGGGCGACAGATACGCAGTATTTT; CDR3 protein: CATSDRATDTQYF
J gene: TRBJ1-3; D gene: .; clone size: many; V gene: TRBV3-1; CDR3 DNA: TGTGCCAGCAGTCCAAGTGACGGAAACACCATATATTTT; CDR3 protein: CASSPSDGNTIYF
J gene: TRBJ2-1; D gene: .; clone size: many; V gene: TRBV29-1; CDR3 DNA: TGCAGCGTTGCGGTACGGGCTAGAACGAGCTCCTACAATGAGCAGTTCTTC; CDR3 protein: CSVAVRARTSSYNEQFF
J gene: TRBJ1-2; D gene: .; clone size: .; V gene: TRBV19; CDR3 DNA: TGTGCCAGTAGTATACGGGCGGGTGCGTATGGCTACACCTTC; CDR3 protein: CASSIRAGAYGYTF
J gene: TRBJ1-6; D gene: .; clone size: many; V gene: TRBV2; CDR3 DNA: TGTGCCAGCGGTTCCTGGGGTTCACCCCTCCACTTT; CDR3 protein: CASGSWGSPLHF
J gene: TRBJ2-1; D gene: TRBD2; clone size: many; V gene: TRBV11-2; CDR3 DNA: TGTGCCAGCAGCACCTGGACTAGCTCCTACAATGAGCAGTTCTTC; CDR3 protein: CASSTWTSSYNEQFF
J gene: TRBJ2-7; D gene: .; clone size: once; V gene: TRBV29-1; CDR3 DNA: TGCAGCGATTCAGCCGGGCCAACCTACGAGCAGTACTTC; CDR3 protein: CSDSAGPTYEQYF
J gene: TRBJ2-1; D gene: TRBD1; clone size: many; V gene: TRBV2; CDR3 DNA: TGTGCCAGCGCGGACAGGGAATACAATGAGCAGTTCTTC; CDR3 protein: CASADREYNEQFF
J gene: TRBJ2-1; D gene: .; clone size: many; V gene: TRBV20-1; CDR3 DNA: TGCAGTGCTAGACTGGATAGCGGAGCCGAGTTCTTC; CDR3 protein: CSARLDSGAEFF
J gene: TRBJ2-3; D gene: TRBD2; clone size: many; V gene: TRBV7-8; CDR3 DNA: TGTGCCAGCAACCTCCGACTAGCGGGGAGCACAGATACGCAGTATTTT; CDR3 protein: CASNLRLAGSTDTQYF
J gene: TRBJ1-5; D gene: TRBD1; clone size: .; V gene: TRBV28; CDR3 DNA: TGTGCCAGCAGCGAAAACCTGGACAGGGGGCCCCAGCATTTT; CDR3 protein: CASSENLDRGPQHF
J gene: TRBJ1-5; D gene: .; clone size: many; V gene: TRBV12-3/TRBV12-4; CDR3 DNA: TGTGCCAGCAGTTTAAGGTGGCGACCAAATAGCAATCAGCCCCAGCATTTT; CDR3 protein: CASSLRWRPNSNQPQHF
J gene: TRBJ1-1; D gene: TRBD1; clone size: many; V gene: TRBV2; CDR3 DNA: TGTGCCAGCAGCTACAGGGGAGTTGAAGCTTTCTTT; CDR3 protein: CASSYRGVEAFF
J gene: TRBJ1-2; D gene: .; clone size: few; V gene: TRBV27; CDR3 DNA: TGTGCCAGCAGTTTTATCGGGTTCCCCTATGGCTACACCTTC; CDR3 protein: CASSFIGFPYGYTF
J gene: TRBJ1-1; D gene: .; clone size: many; V gene: TRBV7-3; CDR3 DNA: TGTGCCAGCAGCCTCGTTCCGCACAGTGAAGCTTTCTTT; CDR3 protein: CASSLVPHSEAFF
J gene: TRBJ2-7; D gene: .; clone size: many; V gene: TRBV28; CDR3 DNA: TGTGCCAGCAGTTTTGGAGGGGCTCGCGAGCAGTACTTC; CDR3 protein: CASSFGGAREQYF
J gene: TRBJ1-4; D gene: .; clone size: few; V gene: TRBV11-3; CDR3 DNA: TGTGCCGGCAGTTACGGACAGATTAATGAAAAACTGTTTTTT; CDR3 protein: CAGSYGQINEKLFF
J gene: TRBJ2-5; D gene: .; clone size: .; V gene: TRBV3-1; CDR3 DNA: TGTGCCAGCAGCTCGGGACCCACCCCTGGGGCCCAGTACTTC; CDR3 protein: CASSSGPTPGAQYF
J gene: TRBJ2-3; D gene: TRBD1; clone size: .; V gene: TRBV4-3; CDR3 DNA: TGCGCCAGCAGCCAAGCGGGACAGCAAGATACGCAGTATTTT; CDR3 protein: CASSQAGQQDTQYF
J gene: TRBJ1-3; D gene: TRBD1; clone size: .; V gene: TRBV4-3; CDR3 DNA: TGCGCCAGCAGCCAAGGACAGGGCTCTGGAAACACCATATATTTT; CDR3 protein: CASSQGQGSGNTIYF
J gene: TRBJ1-1; D gene: .; clone size: many; V gene: TRBV2; CDR3 DNA: TGTGCCAGCAGCTACTCAGGGGTAAGCACTGAAGCTTTCTTT; CDR3 protein: CASSYSGVSTEAFF